Listed below are T cell receptor beta chains from one sample, sequenced in a study of T cell responses to AZD1222 COVID-19 vaccine. Profiled with immunoSEQ multiplex PCR; TCRdb holds only in-frame clones, not every one. Of over 100,000 clones listed, roughly 94% are singletons. Here the sequenced sample was peripheral blood, taken on day 0 of AZD1222 vaccination. These receptors all come from an adult in good health. Both conserved end residues are part of each CDR3. D genes are given only for firm matches. Expanded clones are given a class, and other clones once, few, many or no size at all.

>.|TRBV7-9|TRBJ2-7|.
CASSLVGLEQYF
TGTGCCAGCAGCTTAGTGGGGTTAGAGCAGTACTTC
>.|TRBV4-2|TRBJ2-7|.
CASSQDTNEQYF
TGTGCCAGCAGCCAAGATACGAACGAGCAGTACTTC
>TRBD1|TRBV4-2|TRBJ1-3|.
CASSQKTGTGGRWGSIYF
TGTGCCAGCAGCCAAAAGACCGGGACAGGGGGTCGTTGGGGGTCCATATATTTT
>.|TRBV30|TRBJ1-1|.
CAWSVEANTGAFF
TGTGCCTGGAGTGTGGAGGCCAATACGGGGGCTTTCTTT
>.|TRBV7-2|TRBJ2-1|.
CASSSPGAGNEQFF
TGTGCCAGCAGCTCCCCCGGGGCAGGGAATGAGCAGTTCTTC
>.|TRBV6-6|TRBJ2-1|.
CASSYSGPPQQFF
TGTGCCAGCAGTTACTCTGGCCCCCCGCAGCAGTTCTTC
>TRBD1|TRBV4-2|TRBJ2-3|few
CASSQDGTGSPDTQYF
TGTGCCAGCAGCCAAGATGGGACAGGGAGTCCAGATACGCAGTATTTT
>TRBD2|TRBV6-4|TRBJ2-1|.
CASSPLGLAGYNEQFF
TGTGCCAGCAGTCCCCTCGGACTAGCGGGGTACAATGAGCAGTTCTTC
>.|TRBV28|TRBJ1-1|.
CASSFYPDEAFF
TGTGCCAGCAGTTTTTACCCCGATGAAGCTTTCTTT
>TRBD2|TRBV28|TRBJ2-1|.
CASRGTSGRRGEQFF
TGTGCCAGCAGGGGGACTAGCGGGAGAAGGGGTGAGCAGTTCTTC
>.|TRBV27|TRBJ1-2|.
CASSYTDEAFYGYTF
TGTGCCAGCAGTTACACAGACGAGGCTTTCTATGGCTACACCTTC
>.|TRBV6-2/TRBV6-3|TRBJ1-5|.
CASSDPGEGDQPQHF
TGTGCCAGCAGCGATCCGGGAGAGGGAGATCAGCCCCAGCATTTT
>.|TRBV28|TRBJ1-1|.
CATGNGEAFF
TGTGCCACCGGGAACGGTGAAGCTTTCTTT
>TRBD2|TRBV9|TRBJ2-7|.
CASSVTSTTYEQYF
TGTGCCAGCAGCGTGACTAGCACCACCTACGAGCAGTACTTC
>TRBD1|TRBV19|TRBJ2-1|.
CASSIGTGYNEQFF
TGTGCCAGTAGTATAGGGACAGGTTACAATGAGCAGTTCTTC
>.|TRBV20-1|TRBJ1-2|once
CSASGQDYGYTF
TGCAGTGCTAGTGGGCAGGACTATGGCTACACCTTC
>TRBD2|TRBV29-1|TRBJ2-1|once
CSVRLAGAPYNEQFF
TGCAGCGTCAGACTAGCGGGAGCCCCCTACAATGAGCAGTTCTTC
>.|TRBV21-1|TRBJ2-5|.
CASSKGLETQYF
TGTGCCAGCAGCAAAGGGTTAGAGACCCAGTACTTC
>.|TRBV28|TRBJ1-1|.
CASSSPDRVTEAFF
TGTGCCAGCAGTTCGCCGGACAGAGTCACTGAAGCTTTCTTT
>.|TRBV6-5|TRBJ1-2|.
CASSFRGRTESNGYTF
TGTGCCAGCAGTTTCCGGGGGAGGACAGAATCTAATGGCTACACCTTC
>TRBD1|TRBV18|TRBJ1-1|.
CASSSWTGGNTEAFF
TGTGCCAGCTCATCCTGGACAGGGGGGAACACTGAAGCTTTCTTT
>.|TRBV5-1|TRBJ1-1|.
CASSLADTEAFF
TGCGCCAGCAGCTTGGCCGACACTGAAGCTTTCTTT
>.|TRBV19|TRBJ1-1|.
CASSIDRGAGSPNTEAFF
TGTGCCAGTAGTATAGATAGGGGAGCAGGCAGTCCGAACACTGAAGCTTTCTTT
>.|TRBV28|TRBJ1-1|.
CASSLGGQVHTEAFF
TGTGCCAGCAGTTTGGGGGGGCAGGTTCACACTGAAGCTTTCTTT
>.|TRBV21-1|TRBJ2-7|.
CASSKGLGQAPTSSYEQYF
TGTGCCAGCAGCAAAGGTCTGGGCCAAGCACCAACCTCCTCCTACGAGCAGTACTTC
>.|TRBV5-1|TRBJ1-1|.
CASSPGVNTEAFF
TGCGCCAGCAGCCCAGGCGTGAACACTGAAGCTTTCTTT
>TRBD2|TRBV27|TRBJ2-1|.
CASFISGSSNEQFF
TGTGCCAGCTTTATTAGCGGGAGTTCCAATGAGCAGTTCTTC
>.|TRBV19|TRBJ2-1|.
CASHQLGRNINEQFF
TGTGCCAGCCACCAGCTGGGGAGGAATATAAATGAGCAGTTCTTC
>.|TRBV30|TRBJ2-5|.
CAWSVSFSETQYF
TGTGCCTGGAGTGTTTCCTTCTCGGAGACCCAGTACTTC
>.|TRBV5-6|TRBJ1-2|.
CASSLRAGGAHYGYTF
TGTGCCAGCAGCTTGAGAGCGGGGGGCGCTCACTATGGCTACACCTTC
>.|TRBV4-3|TRBJ1-2|.
CASSQGGKREYYGYTF
TGCGCCAGCAGCCAAGGGGGGAAACGGGAATACTATGGCTACACCTTC
>.|TRBV6-7|TRBJ1-1|once
CASSYPIMAGMNTEAFF
TGTGCCAGCAGTTACCCGATCATGGCCGGCATGAACACTGAAGCTTTCTTT
>.|TRBV28|TRBJ1-2|.
CASSLLQRGYTF
TGTGCCAGCAGTCTTCTACAGAGGGGCTACACCTTC
>.|TRBV3-1/TRBV3-2|TRBJ1-2|.
CASSQVSYGYTF
TGTGCCAGCAGCCAAGTTTCCTATGGCTACACCTTC
>TRBD1|TRBV3-1/TRBV3-2|TRBJ2-7|.
CASSRQGANEQYF
TGTGCCAGCAGCCGACAGGGGGCAAACGAGCAGTACTTC
>.|TRBV6-5|TRBJ1-1|.
CASRARVEAFF
TGTGCCAGCAGGGCTCGAGTTGAAGCTTTCTTT
>.|TRBV18|TRBJ2-2|.
CASSPTADSNTGELFF
TGTGCCAGCTCACCGACCGCCGACTCGAACACCGGGGAGCTGTTTTTT
>.|TRBV27|TRBJ2-1|.
CASSPYGNEQFF
TGTGCCAGCAGTCCTTACGGTAATGAGCAGTTCTTC
>.|TRBV5-1|TRBJ2-1|.
CASSLGLEFDEQFF
TGCGCCAGCAGCTTGGGACTAGAGTTCGATGAGCAGTTCTTC
>TRBD1|TRBV28|TRBJ2-1|.
CASNEPGTAIYNEQFF
TGTGCCAGCAATGAGCCCGGGACAGCGATCTACAATGAGCAGTTCTTC
>.|TRBV19|TRBJ2-5|.
CASSYGQETQYF
TGTGCCAGTAGCTATGGGCAAGAGACCCAGTACTTC
>.|TRBV19|TRBJ1-4|once
CASKGGSVYEKLFF
TGTGCCAGTAAGGGCGGCAGTGTGTATGAAAAACTGTTTTTT
>TRBD2|TRBV7-9|TRBJ2-3|.
CASRGAGVDTQYF
TGTGCCAGCAGGGGAGCGGGAGTGGATACGCAGTATTTT
>.|TRBV15|TRBJ1-4|.
CATSRDRGSNEKLFF
TGTGCCACCAGCAGAGATCGGGGGTCGAATGAAAAACTGTTTTTT
>.|TRBV18|TRBJ1-2|.
CASSPDLTPYGYTF
TGTGCCAGCTCCCCTGACCTTACCCCCTATGGCTACACCTTC
>.|TRBV3-1/TRBV3-2|TRBJ1-4|.
CASSSLPGSAEKLFF
TGTGCCAGCAGCTCTCTCCCGGGATCTGCTGAAAAACTGTTTTTT
>.|TRBV5-4|TRBJ1-1|few
CASSLGPGEPEAFF
TGTGCCAGCAGCTTGGGGCCGGGGGAACCTGAAGCTTTCTTT
>.|TRBV28|TRBJ2-1|.
CASSFYQNEQFF
TGTGCCAGCTCTTTTTATCAAAATGAGCAGTTCTTC
>.|TRBV4-3|TRBJ2-4|once
CASSLLGVGLEKNIQYF
TGCGCCAGCAGCCTACTTGGGGTCGGACTTGAGAAAAACATTCAGTACTTC
>.|TRBV7-9|TRBJ2-5|.
CASSPPGSQETQYF
TGTGCCAGCAGCCCCCCGGGAAGCCAAGAGACCCAGTACTTC
>.|TRBV18|TRBJ2-5|few
CASSPGLQETQYF
TGTGCCAGCTCACCGGGACTCCAAGAGACCCAGTACTTC
>.|TRBV14|TRBJ2-1|once
CASSQVPYNEQFF
TGTGCCAGCAGCCAAGTCCCCTACAATGAGCAGTTCTTC
>TRBD1|TRBV6-5|TRBJ1-3|.
CASSYAWTGRNTIYF
TGTGCCAGCAGTTACGCTTGGACAGGGAGAAACACCATATATTTT
>.|TRBV28|TRBJ2-3|.
CASAAGRDTQYF
TGTGCCAGCGCCGCCGGCCGAGATACGCAGTATTTT
>.|TRBV18|TRBJ1-6|few
CASSLQGSLNSPLHF
TGTGCCAGCTCACTACAGGGCTCCTTAAATTCACCCCTCCACTTT
>.|TRBV3-1/TRBV3-2|TRBJ1-1|.
CASSQTVNTEAFF
TGTGCCAGCAGCCAGACAGTGAACACTGAAGCTTTCTTT
>TRBD2|TRBV28|TRBJ2-1|.
CASRTRGLAGYNEQFF
TGTGCCAGCAGAACTCGCGGACTAGCGGGATACAATGAGCAGTTCTTC